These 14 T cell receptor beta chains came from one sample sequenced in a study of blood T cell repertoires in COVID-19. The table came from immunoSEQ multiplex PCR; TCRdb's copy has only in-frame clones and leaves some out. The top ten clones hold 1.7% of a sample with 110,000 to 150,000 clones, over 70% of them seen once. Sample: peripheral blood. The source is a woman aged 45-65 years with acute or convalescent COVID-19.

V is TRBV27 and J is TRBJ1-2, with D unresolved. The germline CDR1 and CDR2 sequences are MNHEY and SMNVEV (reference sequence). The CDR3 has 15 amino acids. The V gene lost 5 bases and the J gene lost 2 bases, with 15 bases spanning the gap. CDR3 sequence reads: CASSPKPLRNYGYTF. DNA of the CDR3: TGTGCCAGCAGTCCTAAACCATTGAGGAACTATGGCTACACCTTC.

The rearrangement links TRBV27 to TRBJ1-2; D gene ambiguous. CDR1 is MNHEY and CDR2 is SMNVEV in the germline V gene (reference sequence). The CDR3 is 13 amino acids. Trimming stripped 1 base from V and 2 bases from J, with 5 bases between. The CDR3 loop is CASSLFRNYGYTF. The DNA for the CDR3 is TGTGCCAGCAGTTTATTCAGGAACTATGGCTACACCTTC.

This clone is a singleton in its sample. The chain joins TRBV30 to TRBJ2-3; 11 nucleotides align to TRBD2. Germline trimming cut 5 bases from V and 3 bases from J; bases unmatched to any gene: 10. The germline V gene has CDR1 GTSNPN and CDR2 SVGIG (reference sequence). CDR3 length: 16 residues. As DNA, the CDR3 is TGTGCCTGGGGGCTAGCGGGGGGCGGGAGGACAGATACGCAGTATTTT. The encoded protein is CAWGLAGGGRTDTQYF.

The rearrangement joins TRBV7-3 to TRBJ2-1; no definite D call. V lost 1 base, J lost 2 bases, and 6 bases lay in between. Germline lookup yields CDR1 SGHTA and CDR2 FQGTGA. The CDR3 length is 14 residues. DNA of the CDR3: TGTGCCAGCAGCTTAATTCCTACCTACAATGAGCAGTTCTTC. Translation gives CASSLIPTYNEQFF.

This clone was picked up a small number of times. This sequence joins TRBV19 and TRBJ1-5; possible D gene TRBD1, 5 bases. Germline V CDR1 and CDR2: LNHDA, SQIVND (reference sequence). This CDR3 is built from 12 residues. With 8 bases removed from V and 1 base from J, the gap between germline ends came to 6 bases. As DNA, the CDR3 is TGTGCCAGTCGACAGAGCAATCAGCCCCAGCATTTT. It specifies CASRQSNQPQHF. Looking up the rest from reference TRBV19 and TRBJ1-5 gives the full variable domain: DGGITQSPKYLFRKEGQNVTLSCEQNLNHDAMYWYRQDPGQGLRLIYYSQIVNDFQKGDIAEGYSVSREKKESFPLTVTSAQKNPTAFYLCASRQSNQPQHFGDGTRLSIL.

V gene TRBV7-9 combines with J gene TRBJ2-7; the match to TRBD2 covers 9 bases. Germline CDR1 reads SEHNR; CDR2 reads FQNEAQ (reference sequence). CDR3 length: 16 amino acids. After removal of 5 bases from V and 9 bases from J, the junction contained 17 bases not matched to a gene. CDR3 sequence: CASSPRVAGVLSGQYF. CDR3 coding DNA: TGTGCCAGCAGCCCCCGGGTAGCGGGGGTTCTTTCGGGGCAGTACTTC. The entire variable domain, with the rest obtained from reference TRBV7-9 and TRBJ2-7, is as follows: DTGVSQNPRHKITKRGQNVTFRCDPISEHNRLYWYRQTLGQGPEFLTYFQNEAQLEKSRLLSDRFSAERPKGSFSTLEIQRTEQGDSAMYLCASSPRVAGVLSGQYFGPGTRLTVT.

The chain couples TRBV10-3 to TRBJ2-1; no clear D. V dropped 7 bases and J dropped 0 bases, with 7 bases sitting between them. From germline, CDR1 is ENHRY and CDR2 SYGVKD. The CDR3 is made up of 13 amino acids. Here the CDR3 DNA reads TGTGCCATCAAATCAGACTCCTACAATGAGCAGTTCTTC. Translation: CAIKSDSYNEQFF.

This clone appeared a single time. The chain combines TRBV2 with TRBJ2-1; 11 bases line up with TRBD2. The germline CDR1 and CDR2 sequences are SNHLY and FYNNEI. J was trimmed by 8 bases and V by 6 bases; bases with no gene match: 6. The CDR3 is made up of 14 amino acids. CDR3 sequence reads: CASRQTSGIYEQFF. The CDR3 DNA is TGTGCCAGCAGGCAGACTAGCGGGATCTATGAGCAGTTCTTC.

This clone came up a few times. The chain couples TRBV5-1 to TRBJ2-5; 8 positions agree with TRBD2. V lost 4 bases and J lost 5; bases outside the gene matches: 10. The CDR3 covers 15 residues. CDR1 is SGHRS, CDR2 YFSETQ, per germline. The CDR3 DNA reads TGCGCCAGCAGCCCCAATAGCGGGGAGGGGGAGACCCAGTACTTC. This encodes CASSPNSGEGETQYF.

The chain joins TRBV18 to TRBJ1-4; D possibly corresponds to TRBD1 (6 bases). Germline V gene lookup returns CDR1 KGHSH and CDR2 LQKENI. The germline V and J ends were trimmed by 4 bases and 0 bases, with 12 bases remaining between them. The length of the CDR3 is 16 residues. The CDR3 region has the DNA TGTGCCAGCTCACGAGACAGGATTGCAACTAATGAAAAACTGTTTTTT. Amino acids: CASSRDRIATNEKLFF.

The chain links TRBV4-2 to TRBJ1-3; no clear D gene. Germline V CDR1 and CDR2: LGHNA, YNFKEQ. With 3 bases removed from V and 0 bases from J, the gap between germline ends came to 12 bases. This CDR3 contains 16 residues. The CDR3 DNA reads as TGTGCCAGCAGCCAGGGTTATGACATCTCTGGAAACACCATATATTTT. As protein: CASSQGYDISGNTIYF.

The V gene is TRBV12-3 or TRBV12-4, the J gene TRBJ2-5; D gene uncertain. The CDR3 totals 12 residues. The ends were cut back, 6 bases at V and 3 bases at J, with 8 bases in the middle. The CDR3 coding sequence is TGTGCCAGCAGCTACCTAGAAGAGACCCAGTACTTC. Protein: CASSYLEETQYF.

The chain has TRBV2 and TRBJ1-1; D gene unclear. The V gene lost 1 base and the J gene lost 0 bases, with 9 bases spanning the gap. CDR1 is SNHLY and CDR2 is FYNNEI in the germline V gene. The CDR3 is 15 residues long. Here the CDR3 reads CASSEDSLMNTEAFF. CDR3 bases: TGTGCCAGCAGTGAAGACAGCCTAATGAACACTGAAGCTTTCTTT. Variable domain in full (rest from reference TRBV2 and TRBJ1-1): EPEVTQTPSHQVTQMGQEVILRCVPISNHLYFYWYRQILGQKVEFLVSFYNNEISEKSEIFDDQFSVERPDGSNFTLKIRSTKLEDSAMYFCASSEDSLMNTEAFFGQGTRLTVV.

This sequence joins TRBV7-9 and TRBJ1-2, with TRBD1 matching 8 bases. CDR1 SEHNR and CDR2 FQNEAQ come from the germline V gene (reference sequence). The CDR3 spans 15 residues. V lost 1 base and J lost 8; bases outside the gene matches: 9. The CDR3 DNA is TGTGCCAGCAGCTTAGGAGTTCCAGGGGGCAGAGGCTACACCTTC. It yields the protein CASSLGVPGGRGYTF.